The 18 T cell receptor beta chains reported below all come from one sample, sequenced in a study of vaccination and CD4 T cells after COVID-19. Cultured CD4+ T-cell DNA underwent Oncomine TCR Beta short-read sequencing. TCRdb re-called the PCR reads through MiXCR, storing one row per CDR3 protein. The table has almost 7,500 distinct CDR3 sequences, approximately 35% seen once. Treatment reported: approximately 11-day PBMC culture with coronavirus spike peptide pools or control peptides (ViraFEST assay). Investigators obtained the unexposed donor's CD4+ T cells before the COVID-19 pandemic (2011-2018). No antigen is known for these receptors. The sample consisted of CD4+ T cells from blood, cultured in vitro. The receptors come from a human donor in good health.

Relative to its sample, this clonotype is medium-sized (0.01 to 0.1%). The rearrangement joins TRBV7-9 to TRBJ1-2, with D unresolved. V dropped 5 bases and J dropped 1 base, with 8 bases sitting between them. Germline CDR1 reads SEHNR; CDR2 reads FQNEAQ (reference sequence). This CDR3 comprises 13 residues. Here the CDR3 reads CASSRANNYGYTF. CDR3 bases: TGTGCCAGCAGCCGGGCCAATAACTATGGCTACACCTTC. Full variable domain (missing parts from reference TRBV7-9 and TRBJ1-2): DTGVSQNPRHKITKRGQNVTFRCDPISEHNRLYWYRQTLGQGPEFLTYFQNEAQLEKSRLLSDRFSAERPKGSFSTLEIQRTEQGDSAMYLCASSRANNYGYTFGSGTRLTVV.

This clonotype was seen only a few times. The chain carries TRBV11-2 and TRBJ1-4, with unresolved D. V was clipped by 1 base and J by 8 bases, with 8 bases between them. Germline CDR1 reads SGHAT; CDR2 reads FQNNGV. The CDR3 has 13 residues. CDR3 sequence: CASSLGGVEKLFF. CDR3 nucleotide sequence: TGTGCCAGCAGCTTAGGTGGGGTGGAAAAACTGTTTTTT.

This clonotype appeared a few times. The chain links TRBV19 to TRBJ1-2; a weak D match, TRBD1 (6 bases). This CDR3 region has 15 residues. Deletions cut 7 bases from V and 4 bases from J, with 19 bases between. In germline, CDR1 is LNHDA, CDR2 SQIVND (reference sequence). For the CDR3, the DNA is TGTGCCAGTACGACACAGGGCATAGGAGGCTATGGCTACACCTTC. It codes for CASTTQGIGGYGYTF.

Here the CDR3 DNA reads TGCGGATCTCAAACAGGACCGAACACTGAAGCTTTCTTT. The encoded protein is CGSQTGPNTEAFF. The chain couples TRBV5-1 to TRBJ1-1, with D possibly matching TRBD1 (5 bases). The V gene's germline CDR1 is SGHRS and CDR2 YFSETQ. This CDR3 region has 13 residues. Supplemented by reference TRBV5-1 and TRBJ1-1, the full variable domain reads KAGVTQTPRYLIKTRGQQVTLSCSPISGHRSVSWYQQTPGQGLQFLFEYFSETQRNKGNFPGRFSGRQFSNSRSEMNVSTLELGDSALYLCGSQTGPNTEAFFGQGTRLTVV.

This clonotype came up a few times. This chain joins TRBV19 and TRBJ2-7, with 10 bases that match TRBD2. After removal of 5 bases from V and 4 bases from J, the junction contained 8 bases not matched to a gene. Germline V gene sequence: CDR1 LNHDA, CDR2 SQIVND (reference sequence). The CDR3 has 15 residues. The CDR3 region is CASSYSGGRSYEQYF. The CDR3, as DNA: TGTGCCAGTAGTTATAGCGGGGGGCGGTCGTACGAGCAGTACTTC.

The J gene is TRBJ1-5, the V gene TRBV27; a weak D match, TRBD1 (6 bases). The CDR3 sequence is 15 residues long. V was trimmed by 3 bases and J by 7 bases, leaving 16 bases between them. Germline V CDR1 and CDR2: MNHEY, SMNVEV (reference sequence). In DNA form, the CDR3 reads TGTGCCAGCAGTTTCGTAGGACAGCGACTACAGCCCCAGCATTTT. It is translated as CASSFVGQRLQPQHF.

The chain links TRBV6-1 to TRBJ2-1; 8 nucleotides line up with TRBD2. CDR1 and CDR2 (germline): MNHNS, SASEGT. The length of the CDR3 is 13 residues. V lost 9 bases and J lost 7; bases outside the gene matches: 8. The CDR3 here is CASRLASSNEQFF. The CDR3 region has the DNA TGTGCCAGTAGACTAGCGAGCTCGAATGAGCAGTTCTTC.

The V and J genes are TRBV25-1 and TRBJ1-2, with D hard to call. The CDR3 runs 14 residues. Trimming left V 5 bases short and J 2 bases short, with 12 bases between. Germline CDR1 MGHDK, CDR2 SYGVNS. In nucleotides, the CDR3 is TGTGCCAGCAGTACCCCGGGAGGGAACTATGGCTACACCTTC. It translates to CASSTPGGNYGYTF.

This clonotype is large in the sample. The chain uses TRBV11-3 and TRBJ1-1; 8 bases are shared with TRBD1. With 2 bases clipped from V and 12 bases from J, the junction kept 8 bases outside the gene matches. CDR3 length: 13 amino acids. CDR1 is SGHNT, CDR2 YENEEA, per germline. The CDR3 DNA reads TGTGCCAGCAGCTTACTAGCAGGGGGCCTCCCTTTCTTT. Its translation: CASSLLAGGLPFF.

This clonotype was counted a few times. This chain joins TRBV20-1 and TRBJ1-6; 7 nucleotides align to TRBD1. V lost 1 base, J lost 7 bases, and 4 bases stayed unmatched. Germline V gene sequence: CDR1 DFQATT, CDR2 SNEGSKA (reference sequence). This CDR3 has 14 residues. Here the CDR3 reads CSARAGTENSPLHF. The CDR3 region has the DNA TGCAGTGCTAGAGCGGGGACAGAAAATTCACCCCTCCACTTT.

The chain couples TRBV19 to TRBJ1-5, with D perhaps TRBD1 (6 bases). The V end was cut by 5 bases, the J end by 2 bases, with 13 bases between. Germline CDR1 is LNHDA and CDR2 is SQIVND (reference sequence). The CDR3 has 15 residues. The CDR3 loop is CASSFLGAGNQPQHF. For the CDR3, the DNA is TGTGCCAGTAGTTTCTTGGGGGCCGGCAATCAGCCCCAGCATTTT.

The rearrangement joins TRBV7-6 to TRBJ1-2; D perhaps matches TRBD1 (6 bases). Trimming pared 5 bases from V and 9 bases from J, leaving 16 bases between. CDR3 size: 13 residues. Per germline, CDR1 SGHVS and CDR2 FNYEAQ. Here the CDR3 reads CASSAKQGGSYTF. DNA of the CDR3: TGTGCCAGCAGCGCGAAACAGGGCGGAAGCTACACCTTC.

The chain couples TRBV19 to TRBJ2-1, with TRBD2 identical over 15 bases. This CDR3 is 17 amino acids long. V lost 5 bases and J lost 2; bases outside the gene matches: 4. CDR1 is LNHDA and CDR2 is SQIVND in the germline V gene (reference sequence). Written as DNA, the CDR3 is TGTGCCAGTAGTCCCAGGACTAGCGGGGGGGCCTACAATGAGCAGTTCTTC. Translation gives CASSPRTSGGAYNEQFF.

Only a few counts were recorded for this clonotype. The chain links TRBV7-9 to TRBJ1-1; 7 nucleotides align to TRBD1. CDR3 size: 15 residues. V gave up 5 bases and J gave up 7 bases; unmatched junction bases: 13. Germline V gene data show CDR1 as SEHNR and CDR2 as FQNEAQ (reference sequence). CDR3 loop: CASSQVGGGEIEAFF. The CDR3 region has the DNA TGTGCCAGCAGCCAAGTGGGAGGGGGCGAAATTGAAGCTTTCTTT.

The genes are TRBV20-1 and TRBJ2-7, with 9 bases matching TRBD2. The CDR3 length is 14 residues. CDR1 DFQATT and CDR2 SNEGSKA come from the germline V gene (reference sequence). Trimming took 2 bases from V and 6 from J; bases not matched to a gene: 8. The CDR3 DNA reads TGCAGTGCTAGAAGGACGGCGGGAGGGGTCGAGCAGTACTTC. This translates into CSARRTAGGVEQYF.

The V call is TRBV6-2 or TRBV6-3, the J call TRBJ2-3; a possible D gene is TRBD2 (6 bases). Germline values: CDR1 MNHEY, CDR2 SVGEGT. The CDR3 runs to 18 residues. V was shortened by 2 bases and J by 2 bases, with 20 bases between the two germline ends. This CDR3 is CASSYHPSAAGFTDTQYF. The CDR3 nucleotides read TGTGCCAGCAGTTACCACCCAAGTGCGGCGGGGTTCACAGATACGCAGTATTTT.

This clonotype has a single count. Here the CDR3 reads CASSQKPGQGAYLGNQPQHF. CDR3 sequence (DNA): TGCGCCAGCAGCCAGAAACCGGGACAGGGAGCTTATCTCGGCAATCAGCCCCAGCATTTT. The V and J genes are TRBV4-3 and TRBJ1-5; 9 nucleotides match TRBD1. The V gene's germline CDR1 is LGHNA and CDR2 YSLEER. J gave up 2 bases and V 3 bases, and 17 bases lay outside the gene matches. The CDR3 loop spans 20 amino acids.

This clonotype was observed a handful of times. The chain joins TRBV6-5 to TRBJ2-5; D is unresolved. The CDR3 contains 14 residues. Trimming cost V 2 bases and J 4 bases, with 11 bases left between them. Looked up from germline, CDR1 is MNHEY and CDR2 is SVGAGI. The CDR3 spells CASSYGVVRETQYF. CDR3 DNA sequence: TGTGCCAGCAGTTACGGAGTAGTCCGAGAGACCCAGTACTTC.